These 22 T cell receptor beta chains were all obtained from the same sample, sequenced in a study of cytomegalovirus exposure and HLA in healthy donors. Profiled with immunoSEQ multiplex PCR; TCRdb holds only in-frame clones, not every one. The sample yields fewer than 250,000 clones, around nine tenths seen once. Sequences were obtained from PBMCs. These receptors originate from a woman younger than 30 in good health and CMV-seropositive.

Only one count was recorded for this clone. At one of its ends the junction is not consistent with the germline gene, which may arise from a read error. This sequence joins TRBV6-5 and TRBJ2-3; 9 bases are a match to TRBD2. Germline assignment: CDR1 MNHEY and CDR2 SVGAGI. This CDR3 has 14 residues. For the CDR3, the DNA is TGTGCCAGCAGCTCCGGGACTAGCAGAGATACGCAGTATTTT. Its translation is CASSSGTSRDTQYF.

The rearrangement joins TRBV5-1 to TRBJ2-5; 7 nucleotides agree with TRBD1. CDR1 SGHRS and CDR2 YFSETQ come from the germline V gene. Trimming removed 7 bases from V and 1 base from J; junction bases left unmatched: 10. The CDR3 length is 15 residues. The CDR3 bases are TGCGCCAGCCGCTCCCCTTGGGACAGCCAAGAGACCCAGTACTTC. This sequence encodes CASRSPWDSQETQYF.

The rearrangement joins TRBV6-1 to TRBJ2-7, with TRBD2 matching over 7 bases. The J segment lost 2 bases and the V segment lost 0 bases, leaving 4 bases of the junction unmatched. Germline V gives CDR1 MNHNS, CDR2 SASEGT. The CDR3 sequence is 15 residues long. The CDR3 protein is CASSEAGGRAYEQYF. In DNA form, the CDR3 reads TGTGCCAGCAGTGAAGCCGGCGGGAGAGCCTACGAGCAGTACTTC.

J is TRBJ2-2 and V is TRBV18, with 7 bases that match TRBD2. Trimming at V came to 2 bases and at J to 4 bases, leaving 7 bases not matched to a gene. Per the germline V gene, CDR1 is KGHSH and CDR2 is LQKENI. The CDR3 consists of 16 residues. The CDR3 nucleotides read TGTGCCAGCTCACCATGGACTAGTGGCGGCACCGGGGAGCTGTTTTTT. Amino acids: CASSPWTSGGTGELFF.

The CDR3 sequence: CSVEGGPLITEAFF. The CDR3 nucleotides read TGCAGCGTTGAGGGGGGTCCCCTTATCACTGAAGCTTTCTTT. The rearrangement joins TRBV29-1 to TRBJ1-1; D is possibly TRBD1 (5 bases). CDR1 SQVTM and CDR2 ANQGSEA come from the germline V gene. V was shortened by 3 bases and J by 4 bases, with 15 bases between the two germline ends. The CDR3 is 14 amino acids.

This chain links TRBV28 with TRBJ1-1; TRBD1 matches 9 bases. Germline V gene lookup returns CDR1 MDHEN and CDR2 SYDVKM. This CDR3 region has 16 residues. Trimming cost V 1 base and J 6 bases; bases outside gene matches: 9. This CDR3 is CASSLSVRQGVSEAFF. CDR3 DNA sequence: TGTGCCAGCAGTTTATCCGTGAGACAGGGGGTCTCTGAAGCTTTCTTT.

The chain combines TRBV28 with TRBJ2-2, with D perhaps TRBD1 (5 bases). The germline V gene has CDR1 MDHEN and CDR2 SYDVKM. V was trimmed by 3 bases and J by 7 bases, leaving 18 bases between them. The CDR3 is 16 amino acids. CDR3 amino acids: CASSFYLVSQGGELFF. CDR3 DNA sequence: TGTGCCAGCAGTTTTTACCTGGTTAGCCAGGGCGGGGAGCTGTTTTTT.

The chain joins TRBV7-9 to TRBJ1-5; no firm D call. The length of the CDR3 is 13 residues. Per germline, CDR1 SEHNR and CDR2 FQNEAQ (reference sequence). V was trimmed by 3 bases and J by 7 bases, leaving 10 bases between them. The CDR3 DNA reads TGTGCCAGCAGCTTTCAAGTCGGGCAGCCCCAGCATTTT. Protein: CASSFQVGQPQHF.

The chain joins TRBV2 to TRBJ2-2, with 9 bases that match TRBD2. The CDR3 contains 15 residues. The V gene end was trimmed by 5 bases and the J gene end by 2 bases; junction bases not matched to a gene: 3. CDR1 and CDR2 from the germline V gene are SNHLY and FYNNEI. Here the CDR3 DNA reads TGTGCCAGCAGTTGGACTAGCGCAAACACCGGGGAGCTGTTTTTT. Translation: CASSWTSANTGELFF.

This sequence joins TRBV14 and TRBJ1-1; D ambiguous. The germline gives CDR1 SGHDN, CDR2 FVKESK. CDR3 length: 16 residues. Trimming took off 4 bases at V and 0 bases at J, with 15 bases between the two ends. The CDR3 coding sequence is TGTGCCAGCAGCCTGACATTCGGTTTTATGAACACTGAAGCTTTCTTT. Its translation: CASSLTFGFMNTEAFF. Full variable domain (missing parts from reference TRBV14 and TRBJ1-1): EAGVTQFPSHSVIEKGQTVTLRCDPISGHDNLYWYRRVMGKEIKFLLHFVKESKQDESGMPNNRFLAERTGGTYSTLKVQPAELEDSGVYFCASSLTFGFMNTEAFFGQGTRLTVV.

The V call is TRBV5-5, the J call TRBJ2-7, with 13 bases that match TRBD2. Per the germline V gene, CDR1 is SGHKS and CDR2 is YYEKEE (reference sequence). The CDR3 has 15 residues. Losses at the gene ends were 4 bases for V and 7 bases for J; bases not matched to a gene: 8. CDR3 in DNA: TGTGCCAGCAGCGTAGGACTAGCGGGAGAAGATGAGCAGTACTTC. Protein sequence: CASSVGLAGEDEQYF. The whole variable domain, filled in from reference TRBV5-5 and TRBJ2-7, reads DAGVTQSPTHLIKTRGQQVTLRCSPISGHKSVSWYQQVLGQGPQFIFQYYEKEERGRGNFPDRFSARQFPNYSSELNVNALLLGDSALYLCASSVGLAGEDEQYFGPGTRLTVT.

The V gene is TRBV4-1, the J gene TRBJ1-4; D gene ambiguous. CDR3 size: 15 residues. The V end lost 1 base, the J end lost 7 bases, and 13 bases lay between the germline ends. Germline lookup yields CDR1 MGHRA and CDR2 YSYEKL. As DNA, the CDR3 is TGCGCCAGCAGCCAAGTAGGGCAGAGGGCTGAAAAACTGTTTTTT. Encoded protein: CASSQVGQRAEKLFF.

This rearrangement joins TRBV5-6 to TRBJ2-7, with 10 positions matching TRBD1. The ends lost 0 bases at V and 3 bases at J; junction bases unmatched: 3. This CDR3 has 15 residues. Germline loops: CDR1 SGHDT, CDR2 YYEEEE. The CDR3 region is CASSLGGTGVYEQYF. In DNA, the CDR3 is TGTGCCAGCAGCTTGGGCGGGACAGGGGTCTACGAGCAGTACTTC. Looking up the rest from reference TRBV5-6 and TRBJ2-7 gives the full variable domain: DAGVTQSPTHLIKTRGQQVTLRCSPKSGHDTVSWYQQALGQGPQFIFQYYEEEERQRGNFPDRFSGHQFPNYSSELNVNALLLGDSALYLCASSLGGTGVYEQYFGPGTRLTVT.

The rearrangement joins TRBV18 to TRBJ2-7; 15 positions agree with TRBD2. The CDR3 has 16 residues. Germline CDR1 and CDR2: KGHSH and LQKENI. J lost 2 bases, V lost 6 bases, and 5 bases had no gene match. DNA for the CDR3: TGTGCCAGCTCTGGACTAGCGGGAGGGCAGGCCTACGAGCAGTACTTC. It translates to CASSGLAGGQAYEQYF.

The rearrangement links TRBV7-9 to TRBJ1-1; TRBD1 agrees at 9 bases. Looked up from germline, CDR1 is SEHNR and CDR2 is FQNEAQ (reference sequence). The length of the CDR3 is 15 residues. V lost 4 bases and J lost 4; bases outside the gene matches: 7. This CDR3 is CASSSRDRDGTEAFF. CDR3 in DNA: TGTGCCAGCAGCTCCCGGGACAGGGACGGCACTGAAGCTTTCTTT.

This clone was picked up one time. The chain employs TRBV19 and TRBJ2-7; unclear D gene. Trimming pared 5 bases from V and 6 bases from J, leaving 14 bases between. The CDR3 has 13 residues. The germline gives CDR1 LNHDA, CDR2 SQIVND (reference sequence). The CDR3 region has the DNA TGTGCCAGTAGTCCCCTCCTTCGAGGCGAGCAGTACTTC. Amino acids: CASSPLLRGEQYF.

This clone has more than one count but fewer than ten. The chain carries TRBV28 and TRBJ2-7; TRBD1 matches 12 bases. Germline V lookup: CDR1 MDHEN, CDR2 SYDVKM. V lost 6 bases and J lost 6; bases outside the gene matches: 12. This CDR3 is 16 amino acids long. As DNA, the CDR3 is TGTGCCAGCAGATACGGTGCCGGGACAGGGGGCGGCGAGCAGTACTTC. It codes for CASRYGAGTGGGEQYF.

This clone occurred once. For the CDR3, the DNA is TGCGCCAGCAGCATTGAACAGGGGGCTGGAAACACCATATATTTT. Translation gives CASSIEQGAGNTIYF. V gene TRBV10-2 combines with J gene TRBJ1-3; TRBD1 matches 8 bases. Germline V gene data show CDR1 as WSHSY and CDR2 as SAAADI. The CDR3 is 15 amino acids. V shed 6 bases, J shed 2 bases, and the junction held 6 bases outside the gene matches.

This chain joins TRBV7-9 and TRBJ2-7; 8 bases agree with TRBD1. The trim removed 0 bases at V and 4 bases at J, leaving 5 bases unmatched. The germline V gene has CDR1 SEHNR and CDR2 FQNEAQ (reference sequence). The CDR3 is made up of 15 amino acids. Written as DNA, the CDR3 is TGTGCCAGCAGCTTAGCTCAGGGGGCGTCATACGAGCAGTACTTC. Translating it yields CASSLAQGASYEQYF.

The V call is TRBV14, the J call TRBJ2-3; D unclear. This CDR3 has 12 residues. Trimming removed 4 bases at V and 6 bases at J, with 8 bases between. Germline CDR1 SGHDN, CDR2 FVKESK. The CDR3 DNA reads as TGTGCCAGCAGCCCGAACACGGATACGCAGTATTTT. This translates into CASSPNTDTQYF.

J is TRBJ1-5 and V is TRBV9; 8 nucleotides match TRBD1. This CDR3 comprises 16 residues. Germline CDR1 and CDR2: SGDLS and YYNGEE. Germline trimming cut 3 bases from V and 3 bases from J; bases unmatched to any gene: 8. This chain's CDR3 is CASSGGTGLFNQPQHF. DNA for the CDR3: TGTGCCAGCAGCGGGGGGACAGGACTCTTCAATCAGCCCCAGCATTTT.

This rearrangement joins TRBV2 to TRBJ2-7; unclear D gene. Germline CDR1 is SNHLY and CDR2 is FYNNEI. V shed 3 bases and J shed 6 bases, with 18 bases lying between them. The CDR3 contains 15 residues. CDR3 amino acids: CASSEHFQVMSEQYF. For the CDR3, the DNA is TGTGCCAGCAGTGAGCATTTTCAGGTGATGAGCGAGCAGTACTTC.